This TCR beta chain was identified in a study of CD8 T cells in ankylosing spondylitis. Study-wide findings and caveats: Existing reports had already noted some motif variants in reactive arthritis synovial fluid and blood. There was a TCR beta motif, made of several highly homologous variants, that appeared characteristic of ankylosing spondylitis blood. The study looked at matched synovial fluid samples from ankylosing spondylitis patients. Disease-linked clones were reported to be significantly enriched there. Disease-linked clones bore a CD8+ phenotype, appearing relatively rarely in peripheral blood.

TCRdb recomputed calls from the 5' RACE reads with MiXCR, one row per CDR3 protein. The table records about 440,000 distinct CDR3 sequences, approximately 17% of them present only once. The CDR3 totals 14 residues. The germline V gene has CDR1 SGHRS and CDR2 YFSETQ. Trimming shortened V by 0 bases and J by 7 bases, and 14 bases separated the two germline ends. A word on this clonotype: Its antigen is not known.

The sequence was obtained from a male donor with ankylosing spondylitis. V is TRBV5-1 and J is TRBJ2-7; D perhaps matches TRBD1 (5 bases). Sequencing was performed on blood, either unsorted or a sorted T cell fraction (not recorded which). This CDR3 is CASSLGGPAAEQYF. In DNA form, the CDR3 reads TGCGCCAGCAGCTTGGGGGGCCCGGCAGCTGAGCAGTACTTC. The variable domain in full, with the rest retrieved from reference TRBV5-1 and TRBJ2-7, is KAGVTQTPRYLIKTRGQQVTLSCSPISGHRSVSWYQQTPGQGLQFLFEYFSETQRNKGNFPGRFSGRQFSNSRSEMNVSTLELGDSALYLCASSLGGPAAEQYFGPGTRLTVT.